This T cell receptor (beta chain) was sequenced in a study of early T cells in non-severe SARS-CoV-2 infection. Study at large: The input, bulk RNA from unsorted whole blood, was sequenced, and chains were unpaired. Whole-study findings and limits: Matching results from VDJdb favored anti-spike CD8 responses, leaving private and CD4 specificities undetected.

CDR1 SEHNR and CDR2 FQNEAQ come from the germline V gene (reference sequence). The CDR3 loop spans 14 amino acids. V gave up 4 bases and J gave up 2 bases, with 11 bases separating them. On this clonotype itself: Its antigen is currently unknown.

The TCR library protocol attached unique molecular identifiers to the individual cDNA molecules. TCRdb reprocessed the 5' RACE reads via MiXCR and lists one record per CDR3 protein. The sample lists just over 95,000 distinct CDR3 sequences, 11% occurring once. The TCR comes from an adult who was a healthcare worker with PCR-confirmed SARS-CoV-2 infection or an uninfected control (not recorded which). The specimen was whole blood. The chain uses TRBV7-9 and TRBJ2-5; D uncertain. The CDR3, as DNA: TGTGCCAGCAGCTCAAGTTTGGCACAAGAGACCCAGTACTTC. It codes for CASSSSLAQETQYF.